Sequencing of this T cell receptor (beta chain) was carried out in a study of Tregs in tolerant kidney transplant recipients. Unmatched junction bases numbered 10, after V lost 3 bases and J lost 0 bases. Germline CDR1 ENHRY, CDR2 SYGVKD. The CDR3 runs 18 residues. Profiled with immunoSEQ multiplex PCR; TCRdb holds only in-frame clones, not every one. The profile shows about 110,000 clones, 90% of them singletons. The sample in question was CD4+ T cells from blood, obtained before the transplant. The receptor comes from a human donor who received a combined kidney and bone marrow transplant. The chain employs TRBV10-3 and TRBJ2-1; the match to TRBD2 covers 8 bases. In DNA, the CDR3 is TGTGCCATCAGTGATCCGGAGCAGCGGGGGCTCTCCTACAATGAGCAGTTCTTC. This translates into CAISDPEQRGLSYNEQFF.